This record looks at one T cell receptor beta chain sequence and its context. The data derive from a study of blood T cell repertoires in COVID-19. At the level of the study: COVID-19 samples collected from the United States, Italy and Spain covered acute and convalescent phases.

Libraries were prepared by immunoSEQ multiplex PCR; TCRdb keeps only in-frame clonotypes and omits some of them. Among around 100,000 clones listed, more than 70% were seen once. The CDR3 sequence is 13 residues long. CDR1 is SNHLY, CDR2 FYNNEI, per germline. With 7 bases removed from V and 5 bases from J, the gap between germline ends came to 14 bases. Patients in Seattle were enrolled during active infection, then followed longitudinally. The chain couples TRBV2 to TRBJ1-2; D might be TRBD1 (6 bases). Material: peripheral blood. The clonotype comes from a man aged 45-65 years with COVID-19, enrolled during active disease. DNA of the CDR3: TGTGCCAGCAAAACGGACAGCTTATATGGCTACACCTTC. It codes for CASKTDSLYGYTF.